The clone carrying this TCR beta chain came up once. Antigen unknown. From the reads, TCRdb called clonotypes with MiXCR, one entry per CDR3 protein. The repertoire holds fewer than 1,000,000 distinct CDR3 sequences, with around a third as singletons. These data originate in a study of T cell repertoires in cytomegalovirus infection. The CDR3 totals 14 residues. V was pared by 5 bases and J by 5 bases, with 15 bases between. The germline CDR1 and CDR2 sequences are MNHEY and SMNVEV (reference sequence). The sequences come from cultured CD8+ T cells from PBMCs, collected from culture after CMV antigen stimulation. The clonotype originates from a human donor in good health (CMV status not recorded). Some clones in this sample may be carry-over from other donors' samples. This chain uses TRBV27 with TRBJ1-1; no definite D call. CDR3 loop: CASSAEVGLTEAFF. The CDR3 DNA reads TGTGCCAGCAGTGCCGAGGTCGGGCTTACTGAAGCTTTCTTT.